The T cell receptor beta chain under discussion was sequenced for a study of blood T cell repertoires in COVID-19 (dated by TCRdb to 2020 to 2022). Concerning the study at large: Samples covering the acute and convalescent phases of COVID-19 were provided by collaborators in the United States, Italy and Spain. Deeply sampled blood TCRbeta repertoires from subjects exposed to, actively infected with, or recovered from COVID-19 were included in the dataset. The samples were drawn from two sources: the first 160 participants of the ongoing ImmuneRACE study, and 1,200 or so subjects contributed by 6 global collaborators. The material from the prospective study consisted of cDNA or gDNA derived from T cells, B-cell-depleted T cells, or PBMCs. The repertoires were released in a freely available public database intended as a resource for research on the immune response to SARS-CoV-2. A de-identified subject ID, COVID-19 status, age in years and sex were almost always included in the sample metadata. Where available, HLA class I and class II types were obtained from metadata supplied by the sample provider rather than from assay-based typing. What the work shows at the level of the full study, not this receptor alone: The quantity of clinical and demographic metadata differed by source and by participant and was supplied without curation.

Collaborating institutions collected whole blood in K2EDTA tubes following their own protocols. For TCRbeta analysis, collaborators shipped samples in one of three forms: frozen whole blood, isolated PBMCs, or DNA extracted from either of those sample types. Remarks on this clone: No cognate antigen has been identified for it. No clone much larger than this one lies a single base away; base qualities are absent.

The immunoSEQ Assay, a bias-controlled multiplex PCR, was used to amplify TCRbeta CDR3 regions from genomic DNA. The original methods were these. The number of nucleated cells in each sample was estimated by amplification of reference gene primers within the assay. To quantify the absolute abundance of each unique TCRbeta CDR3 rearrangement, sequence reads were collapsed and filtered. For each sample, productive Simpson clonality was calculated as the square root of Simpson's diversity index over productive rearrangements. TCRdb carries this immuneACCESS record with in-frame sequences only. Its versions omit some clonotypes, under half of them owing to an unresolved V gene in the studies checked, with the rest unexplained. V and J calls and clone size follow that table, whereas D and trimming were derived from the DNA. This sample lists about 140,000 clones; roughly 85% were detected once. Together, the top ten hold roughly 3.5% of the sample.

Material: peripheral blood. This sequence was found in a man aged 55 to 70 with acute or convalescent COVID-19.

The sequenced DNA: TGTGCCAGCAGCCCCTCAGGGGAGACCCAGTACTTC. This gives the protein CASSPSGETQYF. The sequence is built from TRBV7-9 and TRBJ2-5; TRBD1 is a possible D gene, resting on 5 matching bases. The CDR3 numbers 12 residues from cysteine through phenylalanine. Of all the DNA, just the CDR3 is kept, 36 bases in frame from base 1. The V end loses 5 bases and the J end loses 5 bases, and a stretch of 9 bases separates them. Looking up the germline V gene (reference sequence) yields CDR1 SEHNR and CDR2 FQNEAQ.